This T cell receptor (beta chain) was sequenced in a study of cytomegalovirus exposure and HLA in healthy donors. Study-wide findings and caveats: Sequencing artifact likely explains a cluster of highly shared sequence variants. Analyzed later, association rates of TCRs varied across HLA loci, with DRB1 most and HLA-C fewest. Donor immune exposure was known only as CMV serostatus. In vitro testing confirmed a few CMV-associated chains as specific for CMV antigens.

To note about this clone: What it binds is not known.

This PCR relied on a set of 60 Vbeta primers and 13 Jbeta primers. The protocol was immunoSEQ multiplex PCR, while the TCRdb copy is restricted to in-frame clones and leaves out a portion. The sample consists of about 98,000 clones, about 81% of them appearing once. This clonotype was obtained from a man in his forties in good health and CMV-seronegative. The sample comprised PBMCs.

CDR3 region: CAISDHATGWEQYF. The CDR3 nucleotides read TGTGCCATCAGCGACCACGCGACAGGCTGGGAGCAGTACTTC. This chain links TRBV10-3 with TRBJ2-7, with TRBD1 as a possible D gene (6 bases). V was trimmed by 6 bases and J by 7 bases, leaving 19 bases between them. The CDR3 contains 14 residues. Germline V gene lookup returns CDR1 ENHRY and CDR2 SYGVKD.